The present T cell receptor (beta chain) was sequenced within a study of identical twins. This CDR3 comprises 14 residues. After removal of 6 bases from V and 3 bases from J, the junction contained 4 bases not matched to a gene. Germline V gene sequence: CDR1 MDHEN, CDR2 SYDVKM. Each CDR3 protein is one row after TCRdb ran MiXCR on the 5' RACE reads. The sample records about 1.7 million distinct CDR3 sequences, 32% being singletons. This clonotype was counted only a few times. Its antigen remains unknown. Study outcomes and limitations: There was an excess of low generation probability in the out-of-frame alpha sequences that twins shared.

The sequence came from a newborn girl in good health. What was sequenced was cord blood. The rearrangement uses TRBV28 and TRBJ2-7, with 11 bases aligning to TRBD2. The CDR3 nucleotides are TGTGCCAGCAGACAACTAGCGGGAGACTACGAGCAGTACTTC. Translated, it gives CASRQLAGDYEQYF.